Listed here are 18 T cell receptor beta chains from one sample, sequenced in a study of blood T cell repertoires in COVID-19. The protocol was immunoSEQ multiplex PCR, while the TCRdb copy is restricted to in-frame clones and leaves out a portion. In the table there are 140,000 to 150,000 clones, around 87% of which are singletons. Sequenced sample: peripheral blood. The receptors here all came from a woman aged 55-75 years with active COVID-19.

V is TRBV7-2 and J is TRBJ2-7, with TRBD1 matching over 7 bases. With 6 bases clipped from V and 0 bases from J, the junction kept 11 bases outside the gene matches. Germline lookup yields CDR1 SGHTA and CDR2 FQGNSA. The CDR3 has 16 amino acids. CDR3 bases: TGTGCCAGCAGTATAAGAAGTGCAGGGGGCTCCTACGAGCAGTACTTC. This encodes CASSIRSAGGSYEQYF.

The DNA for the CDR3 is TGTGCCAGCAGCTTAGTATCGGGACTAGCGGAAGAGACCCAGTACTTC. Amino acid sequence: CASSLVSGLAEETQYF. The chain uses TRBV7-2 and TRBJ2-5; 11 bases agree with TRBD2. There are 16 residues in the CDR3. Trimming cost V 1 base and J 3 bases; bases outside gene matches: 4. CDR1 is SGHTA, CDR2 FQGNSA, per germline.

In nucleotides, the CDR3 is TGTGCCAGCAGCCAGAACCGGCGACTAGGACTAGGGCGAAATGAGCAGTTCTTC. Its translation: CASSQNRRLGLGRNEQFF. The chain uses TRBV11-2 and TRBJ2-1, with 7 bases aligning to TRBD2. Trimming at V came to 5 bases and at J to 7 bases, leaving 20 bases not matched to a gene. There are 18 residues in the CDR3. The V gene's germline CDR1 is SGHAT and CDR2 FQNNGV.

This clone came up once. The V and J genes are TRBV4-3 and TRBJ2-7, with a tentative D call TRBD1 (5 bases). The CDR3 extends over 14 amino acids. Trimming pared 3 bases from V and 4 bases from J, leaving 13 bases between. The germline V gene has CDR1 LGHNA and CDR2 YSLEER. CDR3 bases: TGCGCCAGCAGCCAGGTAGGGGCCGGTTACGAGCAGTACTTC. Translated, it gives CASSQVGAGYEQYF.

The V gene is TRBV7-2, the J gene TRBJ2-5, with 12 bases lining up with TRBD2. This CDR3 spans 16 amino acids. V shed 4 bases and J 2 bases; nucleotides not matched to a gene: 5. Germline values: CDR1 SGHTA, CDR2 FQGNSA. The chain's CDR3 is CASSSRLAGGQETQYF. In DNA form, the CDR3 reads TGTGCCAGCAGCTCCCGGCTAGCGGGAGGGCAAGAGACCCAGTACTTC.

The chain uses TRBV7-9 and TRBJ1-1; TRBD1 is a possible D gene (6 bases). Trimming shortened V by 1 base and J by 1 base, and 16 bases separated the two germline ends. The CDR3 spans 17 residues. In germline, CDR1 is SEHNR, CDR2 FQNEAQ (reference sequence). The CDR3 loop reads CASSLDLRGSGNTEAFF. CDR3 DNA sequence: TGTGCCAGCAGCTTAGACCTGAGGGGGTCGGGGAACACTGAAGCTTTCTTT.

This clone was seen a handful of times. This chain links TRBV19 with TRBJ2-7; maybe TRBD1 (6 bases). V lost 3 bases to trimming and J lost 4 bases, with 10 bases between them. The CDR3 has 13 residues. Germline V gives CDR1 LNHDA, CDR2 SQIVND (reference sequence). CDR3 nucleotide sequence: TGTGCCAGTAGTATGTACCAGGGGTACGAGCAGTACTTC. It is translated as CASSMYQGYEQYF.

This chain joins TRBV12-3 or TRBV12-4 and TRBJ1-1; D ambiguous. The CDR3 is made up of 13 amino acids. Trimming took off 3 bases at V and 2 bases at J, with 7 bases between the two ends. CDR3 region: CASSLNSNTEAFF. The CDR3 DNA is TGTGCCAGCAGTTTGAACAGTAACACTGAAGCTTTCTTT.

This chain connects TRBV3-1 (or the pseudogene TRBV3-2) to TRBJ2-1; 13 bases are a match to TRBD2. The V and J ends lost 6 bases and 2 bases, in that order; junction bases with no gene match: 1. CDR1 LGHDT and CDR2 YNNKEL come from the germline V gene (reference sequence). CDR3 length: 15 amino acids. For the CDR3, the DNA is TGTGCCAGCAGACTAGCGGGAGGGACCTACAATGAGCAGTTCTTC. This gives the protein CASRLAGGTYNEQFF.

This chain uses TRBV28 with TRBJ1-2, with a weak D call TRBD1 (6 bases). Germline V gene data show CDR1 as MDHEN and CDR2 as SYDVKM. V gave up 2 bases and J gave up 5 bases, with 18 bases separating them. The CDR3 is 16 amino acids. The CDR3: CASSLRGGPKAYGYTF. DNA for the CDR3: TGTGCCAGCAGTTTAAGGGGGGGACCTAAGGCGTATGGCTACACCTTC.

CDR3 region: CASSFSGGETQYF. The CDR3 nucleotides are TGTGCCAGCAGCTTTAGCGGCGGGGAGACCCAGTACTTC. The chain combines TRBV7-2 with TRBJ2-5; D might be TRBD2 (6 bases). The CDR3 runs 13 residues. Per the germline V gene, CDR1 is SGHTA and CDR2 is FQGNSA. V was cut by 3 bases and J by 5 bases, with 10 bases left in between.

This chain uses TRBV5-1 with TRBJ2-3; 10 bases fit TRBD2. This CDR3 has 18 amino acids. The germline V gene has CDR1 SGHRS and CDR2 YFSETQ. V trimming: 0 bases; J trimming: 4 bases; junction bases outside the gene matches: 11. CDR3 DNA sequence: TGCGCCAGCAGCTTGGACCTTAGGCTAGCGGGAGCTTCAGATACGCAGTATTTT. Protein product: CASSLDLRLAGASDTQYF. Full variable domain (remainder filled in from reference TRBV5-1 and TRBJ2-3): KAGVTQTPRYLIKTRGQQVTLSCSPISGHRSVSWYQQTPGQGLQFLFEYFSETQRNKGNFPGRFSGRQFSNSRSEMNVSTLELGDSALYLCASSLDLRLAGASDTQYFGPGTRLTVL.

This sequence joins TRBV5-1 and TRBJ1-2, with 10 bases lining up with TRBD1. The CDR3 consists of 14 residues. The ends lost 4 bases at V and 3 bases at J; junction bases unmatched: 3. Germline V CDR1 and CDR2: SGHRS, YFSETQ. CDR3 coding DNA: TGCGCCAGCAGCCAGACAGGGGGCGACTATGGCTACACCTTC. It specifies CASSQTGGDYGYTF.

CDR3 bases: TGTGCCTGGAGGGGAAGGCCCGGACAGGGAGGCTCTGGAAACACCATATATTTT. Translated, it gives CAWRGRPGQGGSGNTIYF. This chain links TRBV30 with TRBJ1-3; 8 nucleotides match TRBD1. V dropped 3 bases and J dropped 0; count of bases not matched to a gene: 13. There are 18 residues in the CDR3. Looked up from germline, CDR1 is GTSNPN and CDR2 is SVGIG (reference sequence). Full variable domain (remainder filled in from reference TRBV30 and TRBJ1-3): SQTIHQWPATLVQPVGSPLSLECTVEGTSNPNLYWYRQAAGRGLQLLFYSVGIGQISSEVPQNLSASRPQDRQFILSSKKLLLSDSGFYLCAWRGRPGQGGSGNTIYFGEGSWLTVV.

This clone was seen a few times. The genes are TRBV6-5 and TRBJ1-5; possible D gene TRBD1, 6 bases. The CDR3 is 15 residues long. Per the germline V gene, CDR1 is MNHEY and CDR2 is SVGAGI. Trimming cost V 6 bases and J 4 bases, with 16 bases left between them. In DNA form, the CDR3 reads TGTGCCAGCAGATACAGGGTCACGGGGAATCAGCCCCAGCATTTT. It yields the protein CASRYRVTGNQPQHF.

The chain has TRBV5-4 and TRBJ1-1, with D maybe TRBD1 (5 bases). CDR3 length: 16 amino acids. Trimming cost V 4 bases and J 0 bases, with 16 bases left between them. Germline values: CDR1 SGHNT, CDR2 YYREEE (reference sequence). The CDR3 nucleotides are TGTGCCAGCAGCGCCGACAGTCGTCGAATGAACACTGAAGCTTTCTTT. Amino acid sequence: CASSADSRRMNTEAFF.

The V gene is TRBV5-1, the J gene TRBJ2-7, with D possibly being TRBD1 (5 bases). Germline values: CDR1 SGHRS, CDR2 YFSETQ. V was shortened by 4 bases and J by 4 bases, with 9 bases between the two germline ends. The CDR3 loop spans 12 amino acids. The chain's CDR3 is CASSPDSYEQYF. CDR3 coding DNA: TGCGCCAGCAGCCCAGACAGTTACGAGCAGTACTTC.

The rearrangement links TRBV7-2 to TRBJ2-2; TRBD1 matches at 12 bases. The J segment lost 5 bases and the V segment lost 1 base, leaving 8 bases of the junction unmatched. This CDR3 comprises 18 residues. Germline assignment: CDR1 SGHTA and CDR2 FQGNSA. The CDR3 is CASSLEGQGARWTGELFF. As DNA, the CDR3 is TGTGCCAGCAGCTTAGAGGGACAGGGGGCTCGGTGGACCGGGGAGCTGTTTTTT.